This T cell receptor beta chain was sequenced in a study of vaccination effects on CD4 cells after COVID-19 (dated by TCRdb to 2021 to 2024). About the study as a whole: Each participant got two doses of an mRNA SARS-CoV-2 vaccine, either BNT162b2 or mRNA-1273. The study compared SARS-CoV-2 spike-specific CD4+ TCR repertoires before and after mRNA vaccination in COVID-19 convalescent patients and infection-naive vaccine recipients. Altogether, about 10 COVID-19 convalescent patients and 4 SARS-CoV-2-naive healthy vaccine recipients made up the full study. Cultures from other donors in the study were sequenced using the Oncomine TCR Beta short-read assay on an Illumina iSeq 100.

In the ViraFEST assay, PBMC were stimulated with viral peptide pools, and antigen-specific CD4+ T cell clonotypes were then identified by expansion using TCR sequencing. After 10 days of culture, CD4+ T cells were isolated with the EasySep CD4+ T cell isolation kit. The absence of prior SARS-CoV-2 infection in healthy vaccine recipients was confirmed by negative nucleocapsid antibodies before and after vaccination. Each well held roughly 2 million PBMC cultured in IMDM containing approximately 5% human AB serum, 8 to 10 IU/ml IL-2 and gentamicin, along with about 9.3 ug/ml peptides. On days 3 and 7, half of the culture medium was replaced with fresh IL-2-containing medium. Unless noted otherwise, every peptide stimulation condition was grown in triplicate wells. Using Ficoll-Paque Plus gradient centrifugation, PBMC were separated from whole blood and then either used fresh or cryopreserved at -140C. Overlapping peptide pools spanned the spike proteins of SARS-CoV-2 and the common cold coronaviruses HCoV-NL63, HCoV-OC43 and HCoV-229E. The QIAamp micro DNA kit was used to extract genomic DNA from the cultured CD4+ T cells.

The paper's findings and limits, for the study overall: The study was limited by a small number of convalescent patients, and early post-infection timepoints were lacking. In healthy vaccine recipients, vaccine-induced clones were almost all SARS-CoV-2 mono-reactive, with only 1 of 255 cross-reactive with common cold coronaviruses. Marked clonal contraction was observed in both infection-induced and vaccine-induced clones at late post-vaccination timepoints, consistent with waning T cell responses.

On this clone itself: This clone's antigen is unknown. The sample holds no much larger clone one base away, and base qualities are not on file.

Trimming takes 11 bases off V and 3 bases off J; junction bases not matched to a gene: 9. From its cysteine to its phenylalanine, the CDR3 spans 14 amino acids. Only CDR3 DNA remains: 42 bases, in frame from the first base. Taken from the germline V gene, the CDR1 and CDR2 loops are MDHEN and SYDVKM. Libraries were made using the immunoSEQ multiplex PCR assay. DNA from the cultured and isolated CD4+ T cells underwent TCR beta CDR3 sequencing. For the original study's pipeline: Non-productive TCR sequences were discarded, and reads were trimmed to the CDR3 region, with only CDR3s of 7 or more amino acids retained. Antigen-specific clonotypes were identified using the MANAFEST web app by comparison of expansion in peptide wells against reference cultures. To be called positive, a clone needed expansion at FDR<0.05 compared with the reference and with all other wells, an odds ratio greater than 5, and a frequency greater than 0.1% in two replicate wells. A clonotype was called cross-reactive if it was significantly expanded both in SARS-CoV-2 spike wells and in at least one common cold coronavirus spike condition. CDR3 similarity was assessed by Levenshtein distance with the stringdist R package, and unrooted trees were built with ape in R 3.6.1. TCRdb took this table from immuneACCESS and kept in-frame rearrangements with V and J called. Such tables lack part of the clones; where checked against another copy, unresolved V genes explain under half of the gap, and the rest is unexplained. V, J and clone size reflect that table, while D and trimming were determined from the DNA. Within this sample are roughly 61,000 clones, with roughly 81% of them counted one time only. The ten largest clones capture roughly 2.4% of the sample.

Sequencing used CD4+ T cells from PBMCs cultured with HCoV-229E spike peptides, obtained before COVID-19 vaccination. The cell subset or site label here, explained by the study, means: HCoV-229E spike overlapping peptide pool stimulation. This clonotype originated in a human donor who received a COVID-19 vaccine. The rearranged segments are TRBV28 and TRBJ2-2; 7 nucleotides in the junction match TRBD1. The base sequence is TGTGCCGCCCGGATCACAGGGGACACCGGGGAGCTGTTTTTT. This translates into CAARITGDTGELFF.